This is a list of T cell receptor beta chains from one sample in a study of blood T cells in healthy people across ages. Each CDR3 protein gets one entry after TCRdb re-called the 5' RACE reads with MiXCR. Of 1.4 million to 1.5 million distinct CDR3 sequences listed, around 39% were seen once; the top ten hold 7% to 9.5%. Material: blood. Receptors originate from a woman aged 18-29 years in good health. The CDR3 runs from the conserved cysteine through the conserved F or W. A D gene is named only where the DNA matches it firmly. Size values are once, few and many counts, or a class for expanded clones, and some rows have none.

d_call: NA
v_call: TRBV5-1
j_call: TRBJ2-6
clone_size: NA
cdr3_nt: TGCGCCAGCAGCTTGGGACACACCTCTGGGGCCAACGTCCTGACTTTC
cdr3_aa: CASSLGHTSGANVLTF

d_call: TRBD1
v_call: TRBV29-1
j_call: TRBJ1-2
clone_size: NA
cdr3_nt: TGCAGCGGATCGACAGGGGGCGACTATGGCCACACCTTC
cdr3_aa: CSGSTGGDYGHTF

d_call: NA
v_call: TRBV7-9
j_call: TRBJ2-2
clone_size: NA
cdr3_nt: TGTGCCAGCAGCTTAATAGGGTCCACAGGGTGGCTGTTTTTT
cdr3_aa: CASSLIGSTGWLFF

d_call: TRBD1
v_call: TRBV9
j_call: TRBJ1-2
clone_size: many
cdr3_nt: TGTGCCAGCAACCCACGGGACAGACCAAATGCCAACTATGGCTACACCTTC
cdr3_aa: CASNPRDRPNANYGYTF

d_call: TRBD1
v_call: TRBV13
j_call: TRBJ2-6
clone_size: NA
cdr3_nt: TGTGCCAGCAGCTCAAAGATGGACAGGGCTGGGGCCAACGTCCTGACTTTC
cdr3_aa: CASSSKMDRAGANVLTF

d_call: TRBD2
v_call: TRBV2
j_call: TRBJ2-1
clone_size: few
cdr3_nt: TGTGCCAGCAGCGATCCGGGACTAGCGGGTTTCCCTTACAATGAGCAGTTCTTC
cdr3_aa: CASSDPGLAGFPYNEQFF

d_call: NA
v_call: TRBV4-1
j_call: TRBJ1-4
clone_size: NA
cdr3_nt: TGCGCCAGCAGCCAAGAATCGACGGTAGCTAATGAAAAACTGTTTTTT
cdr3_aa: CASSQESTVANEKLFF

d_call: TRBD2
v_call: TRBV24-1
j_call: TRBJ2-3
clone_size: NA
cdr3_nt: TGTGCCACCAGTGACCCTCCAAGCGGGACTAGCACAGATACGCAGTATTTT
cdr3_aa: CATSDPPSGTSTDTQYF

d_call: TRBD2
v_call: TRBV9
j_call: TRBJ2-5
clone_size: few
cdr3_nt: TGTGCCAGCAGCGTAGCGATCGATCACCGGACTAGCGGGTCCCTCGGGGAGACCCAGTACTTC
cdr3_aa: CASSVAIDHRTSGSLGETQYF

d_call: NA
v_call: TRBV12-5
j_call: TRBJ1-1
clone_size: NA
cdr3_nt: TGTGCTAGTGGTTCAACACCGACAGTTAGGAACACTGAAGCTTTCTTT
cdr3_aa: CASGSTPTVRNTEAFF

d_call: TRBD2
v_call: TRBV6-5
j_call: TRBJ2-3
clone_size: NA
cdr3_nt: TGTGCCAGCAGTTACACCGAATCTAGCGGGGGGAACACAGATACGCAGTATTTT
cdr3_aa: CASSYTESSGGNTDTQYF

d_call: NA
v_call: TRBV6-5
j_call: TRBJ2-1
clone_size: NA
cdr3_nt: TGTGCCAGCAACCCCCGGGGGTGGAGTGAGCAGTTCTTC
cdr3_aa: CASNPRGWSEQFF

d_call: NA
v_call: TRBV7-2
j_call: TRBJ1-6
clone_size: NA
cdr3_nt: TGTGCCGGCAGCCCCTCTAATTCACCCCTCCACTTT
cdr3_aa: CAGSPSNSPLHF

d_call: NA
v_call: TRBV30
j_call: TRBJ2-1
clone_size: NA
cdr3_nt: TGTGCCTGGAGTGTAGGTGGGGTTTACAATGAGCAGTTCTTC
cdr3_aa: CAWSVGGVYNEQFF

d_call: TRBD1
v_call: TRBV10-3
j_call: TRBJ2-7
clone_size: few
cdr3_nt: TGTGCCATCAGGGGACTGGACAGGGAAAAGGGTGGCGAGCAGTACTTC
cdr3_aa: CAIRGLDREKGGEQYF

d_call: TRBD2
v_call: TRBV6-1
j_call: TRBJ2-7
clone_size: NA
cdr3_nt: TGTGCCAGCAGTAATCTAGCGGGAGCGTTCCTAGCCGAGCAGTACTTC
cdr3_aa: CASSNLAGAFLAEQYF

d_call: TRBD2
v_call: TRBV10-3
j_call: TRBJ2-3
clone_size: few
cdr3_nt: TGTGCCATCAGTGCCTCCCCGGGACTAGCGGGGGGGCGGACAGATACGCAGTATTTT
cdr3_aa: CAISASPGLAGGRTDTQYF

d_call: TRBD2
v_call: TRBV4-2
j_call: TRBJ2-1
clone_size: few
cdr3_nt: TGTGCCAGCAGCCAAGACACTAGCGGGAGTAATCGAGGGGAGCAGTTCTTC
cdr3_aa: CASSQDTSGSNRGEQFF

d_call: TRBD2
v_call: TRBV7-9
j_call: TRBJ2-1
clone_size: NA
cdr3_nt: TGTGCCAGCAGCTTAGTGCGGACTAGCGGGATGAACAATGAGCAGTTCTTC
cdr3_aa: CASSLVRTSGMNNEQFF

d_call: TRBD2
v_call: TRBV4-1
j_call: TRBJ2-7
clone_size: NA
cdr3_nt: TGCGCCAGCAGCCAGTACTCGACTAGCGGGGGATCCTACAATGAGCAGTACTTC
cdr3_aa: CASSQYSTSGGSYNEQYF

d_call: NA
v_call: TRBV6-2/TRBV6-3
j_call: TRBJ1-2
clone_size: many
cdr3_nt: TGTGCCTCTCGACGGTGGGTCGACTATGGCTACACCTTC
cdr3_aa: CASRRWVDYGYTF

d_call: TRBD1
v_call: TRBV20-1
j_call: TRBJ2-5
clone_size: NA
cdr3_nt: TGCAGTGCTCCAGGGGGCAGAGAGACCCAGTACTTC
cdr3_aa: CSAPGGRETQYF

d_call: NA
v_call: TRBV10-2
j_call: TRBJ1-1
clone_size: few
cdr3_nt: TGCGCCAGCGCAGGGAAAATGAACACTGAAGCTTTCTTT
cdr3_aa: CASAGKMNTEAFF

d_call: NA
v_call: TRBV5-1
j_call: TRBJ2-5
clone_size: NA
cdr3_nt: TGCGCCAGCAGCTTGCTCTACTTGATCGGCGGAAAAGAGACCCAGTACTTC
cdr3_aa: CASSLLYLIGGKETQYF